This is a list of T cell receptor beta chains from one sample in a study of cytomegalovirus exposure and HLA in healthy donors. Using immunoSEQ multiplex PCR, the repertoire was profiled, and TCRdb retains in-frame clones only, with some absent. The table lists 200,000 to 250,000 clones, around four fifths of them singletons. The sequenced sample consisted of PBMCs. These receptors came from a male donor in good health and CMV-seronegative. Both conserved end residues are part of each CDR3. The order of the fields is D gene, V gene, CDR3 length, J gene, clone size, CDR3 protein, CDR3 DNA. A D gene is named only where the DNA matches it firmly. For some rows the clone size is stated as once, few or many, or as a class when expanded; others skip it.

D: NA; V: TRBV5-6; length: 16; J: TRBJ1-6; size: NA; CDR3: CASSLIPQGRDSPLHF; DNA: TGTGCCAGCAGCTTGATCCCACAGGGAAGGGATTCACCCCTCCACTTT
D: TRBD1; V: TRBV2; length: 15; J: TRBJ1-5; size: few; CDR3: CASSVTGVSNQPQHF; DNA: TGTGCCAGCAGTGTTACAGGGGTTAGCAATCAGCCCCAGCATTTT
D: TRBD2; V: TRBV18; length: 19; J: TRBJ2-3; size: NA; CDR3: CASSPLPFTSGRRTDTQYF; DNA: TGTGCCAGCTCACCATTACCATTTACTAGCGGGAGACGCACAGATACGCAGTATTTT
D: NA; V: TRBV19; length: 14; J: TRBJ2-3; size: NA; CDR3: CASSIATVTDTQYF; DNA: TGTGCCAGTAGTATAGCGACTGTCACAGATACGCAGTATTTT
D: NA; V: TRBV10-3; length: 14; J: TRBJ2-5; size: NA; CDR3: CATQLGGGRETQYF; DNA: TGTGCCACCCAATTGGGCGGGGGCCGGGAGACCCAGTACTTC
D: TRBD2; V: TRBV5-6; length: 19; J: TRBJ2-5; size: NA; CDR3: CASSSQTSGRVTAPETQYF; DNA: TGTGCCAGCAGCTCCCAGACTAGCGGGAGGGTGACTGCCCCAGAGACCCAGTACTTC
D: TRBD1; V: TRBV5-4; length: 16; J: TRBJ2-2; size: NA; CDR3: CASSLGQGANTGELFF; DNA: TGTGCCAGCAGCTTGGGGCAGGGGGCGAACACCGGGGAGCTGTTTTTT
D: NA; V: TRBV16; length: 15; J: TRBJ1-4; size: NA; CDR3: CASSHLGQGIEKLFF; DNA: TGTGCCAGCAGCCACCTGGGGCAGGGGATTGAAAAACTGTTTTTT
D: NA; V: TRBV19; length: 15; J: TRBJ1-5; size: NA; CDR3: CATKGGARGNQPQHF; DNA: TGTGCCACCAAGGGGGGGGCGCGAGGCAATCAGCCCCAGCATTTT
D: NA; V: TRBV11-2; length: 16; J: TRBJ2-7; size: NA; CDR3: CASSASGAGRWYEQYF; DNA: TGTGCCAGCAGCGCTAGTGGGGCGGGGAGGTGGTACGAGCAGTACTTC
D: TRBD1; V: TRBV4-1; length: 14; J: TRBJ2-7; size: few; CDR3: CASSQVRGTHEQYF; DNA: TGCGCCAGCAGCCAAGTCAGGGGGACCCACGAGCAGTACTTC
D: NA; V: TRBV28; length: 18; J: TRBJ1-5; size: NA; CDR3: CASSFPRDSLDSNQPQHF; DNA: TGTGCCAGCAGTTTCCCCAGAGACAGCTTAGATAGCAATCAGCCCCAGCATTTT
D: NA; V: TRBV5-8; length: 11; J: TRBJ2-1; size: once; CDR3: CASRLTPEQFF; DNA: TGTGCCAGCAGATTGACTCCAGAGCAGTTCTTC